This T cell receptor (beta chain) was recovered during a study of OX40 agonist ivuxolimab in advanced cancers. Background on the study: An agonistic human IgG2 monoclonal antibody against OX40 (CD134) was given. Partial responses were seen in three patients, one with hepatocellular carcinoma and two with cutaneous melanoma. Study conclusions and caveats: Clonal expansion was seen in CD4+ and CD8+ blood T cells by week 6 at 0.1 to 3.0 mg/kg.

Data came from immunoSEQ multiplex PCR; TCRdb stores just in-frame clones and leaves some out. The table lists approximately 68,000 clones, 85% to 90% of them singletons. Comments on this clone: No antigen is known for it.

The trim removed 6 bases at V and 6 bases at J, leaving 14 bases unmatched. The CDR3 totals 16 residues. Germline CDR1 SGHDN, CDR2 FVKESK. The sequencing here drew on CD4+ or CD8+ T cells sorted from blood, taken in a trial of the OX40 agonist ivuxolimab. V usage is TRBV14 and J usage is TRBJ2-3, with 8 bases fitting TRBD2. This receptor was obtained from an adult with an advanced solid tumor such as melanoma, head and neck, liver or kidney cancer. The CDR3 is CASRQNHGLAGDTQYF. CDR3 nucleotide sequence: TGTGCCAGCAGACAAAACCACGGACTAGCTGGGGATACGCAGTATTTT.